This TCR beta chain was sequenced in a study of blood T cell repertoires in COVID-19 (dated by TCRdb to the early 2020s). Background for the entire study: The collaborator samples originated in the United States, Italy and Spain and spanned the acute and convalescent phases of COVID-19. The prospective study material was composed of cDNA or gDNA derived from T cells, B-cell-depleted T cells, or PBMCs. Subjects who had been exposed to COVID-19, were actively infected with it, or had recovered from it provided the deeply sampled blood TCRbeta repertoires that made up the dataset. The repertoires were released in a freely available public database meant as a resource for research on the immune response to SARS-CoV-2. Samples were obtained from the ongoing ImmuneRACE study (first 160 participants) and from roughly 1,300 subjects provided by 6 global collaborators. Nearly every sample came with metadata listing a de-identified subject ID, COVID-19 status, age in years and sex. Where available, HLA class I and class II types were obtained from metadata supplied by the sample provider rather than from assay-based typing.

TCRbeta CDR3 regions were amplified from genomic DNA using the immunoSEQ Assay, a bias-controlled multiplex PCR. As for the authors' bioinformatics: Within the assay, amplification of reference gene primers was used to estimate how many nucleated cells each sample contained. To quantify the absolute abundance of each unique TCRbeta CDR3 rearrangement, sequence reads were collapsed and filtered. Productive Simpson clonality was computed per sample as the square root of Simpson's diversity index over productive rearrangements. In TCRdb, the immuneACCESS table is reduced to in-frame sequences with V and J assigned. These tables do not hold every clone; where another copy was compared, an unresolved V gene accounts for under half, and the others remain unexplained. V and J calls and clone size follow that table, whereas D and trimming were derived from the DNA. The sample profile shows 140,000 to 150,000 clones; over 70% of them were found once. 11% of the sample lies in the top ten.

Notes on this clone: Which antigen it targets is not known. Per-base qualities were not stored, and no clone one base away is much larger.

Results and caveats for the whole study, not just this receptor: How much clinical and demographic metadata was included differed by source and by participant, and the metadata was provided uncurated.

In the prospective study, participants were about 18 to 90 years old, resided in 24 geographic areas of the United States, and were enrolled through a virtual design. To assign participants to cohorts, the prospective study relied on clinical history that participants themselves reported in a screening survey and a study questionnaire. Recovered participants in ImmuneRACE Cohort 3 were defined by two consecutive negative NP/OP PCR tests, clearance by a healthcare professional, or resolution of symptoms. Each participant in the prospective study had whole blood, serum and a nasopharyngeal or oropharyngeal swab collected by mobile phlebotomists. Prospective study participants could optionally give additional blood draws and questionnaires over an approximately 2-month period. Prospective study blood samples were shipped either frozen or at room temperature before DNA extraction. The TCR sequence derives from a man in his 60s who had recovered from COVID-19. The sample comprised PBMCs or T cells enriched from blood (not recorded which).

The CDR3 region has the sequence CASNPRAGRGTGELFF. The nucleotide sequence is given as TGTGCCAGCAACCCCCGGGCGGGGAGGGGCACCGGGGAGCTGTTTTTT. The rearrangement joined TRBV7-9 to TRBJ2-2, and TRBD2 aligns with 7 junction nucleotides. Via the germline V gene (reference sequence), CDR1 is SEHNR and CDR2 FQNEAQ. From cysteine to phenylalanine, the CDR3 is 16 amino acids long. Only the CDR3 portion is preserved as DNA: 48 bases, with reading frame beginning at the first base. After removal of 7 bases from V and 4 bases from J, the junction retains 12 bases not matched to a gene. The full variable domain, with segments outside the CDR3 supplied by the reference TRBV7-9 and TRBJ2-2 proteins, appears as DTGVSQNPRHKITKRGQNVTFRCDPISEHNRLYWYRQTLGQGPEFLTYFQNEAQLEKSRLLSDRFSAERPKGSFSTLEIQRTEQGDSAMYLCASNPRAGRGTGELFFGEGSRLTVL.